The following is a TCR beta chain sequence with its context. The data were obtained in a study of blood T cell repertoires in COVID-19. In the study overall: Sources were T cells, B-cell-depleted T cells, or PBMCs; the material itself was cDNA or gDNA.

Libraries were prepared by immunoSEQ multiplex PCR; TCRdb keeps only in-frame clonotypes and omits some of them. Of fewer than 200,000 clones listed, roughly 87% are singletons. The CDR3 contains 15 residues. V was clipped by 1 base and J by 4 bases; unmatched bases: 7. Germline CDR1 reads SGHRS; CDR2 reads YFSETQ. The TCR originated in a woman aged 50 to 60 with acute or convalescent COVID-19. This sequence joins TRBV5-1 and TRBJ1-2; 7 positions match TRBD1. Sequencing was carried out using peripheral blood. This CDR3 reads CASSLTEQGSYGYTF. The CDR3 DNA follows: TGCGCCAGCAGCTTGACGGAACAGGGGTCCTATGGCTACACCTTC.